A selection of T cell receptor beta chains follows, all from one sample in a study of blood T cells in healthy people across ages. TCRdb itself ran the 5' RACE reads through MiXCR, one entry per CDR3 protein. This sample has just over 1 million distinct CDR3 sequences; under 45% occur once, and the top ten carry approximately 17%. Sequenced material: blood. The source is a woman in her sixties or seventies in good health. Both conserved end residues are part of each CDR3. D genes are given only for firm matches. Not all rows give a size; the values are once, few, many and, for expanded clones, a class.

V,J,D,size,CDR3,DNA
TRBV7-8,TRBJ2-5,NA,NA,CASSSGILKETQYF,TGTGCCAGCAGCTCCGGGATCCTAAAAGAGACCCAGTACTTC
TRBV28,TRBJ1-2,NA,NA,CASSPRVGRRYGYTF,TGTGCCAGCAGCCCCCGGGTCGGACGGCGCTATGGCTACACCTTC
TRBV29-1,TRBJ2-7,NA,many,CSVEVAGSSYEQYF,TGCAGCGTTGAAGTGGCAGGAAGCTCCTACGAGCAGTACTTC
TRBV27,TRBJ2-4,NA,NA,CASRSTVAKNIQYF,TGTGCCAGCAGATCGACAGTAGCCAAAAACATTCAGTACTTC
TRBV11-1,TRBJ2-7,TRBD1,NA,CASSLRTGPYNEQYF,TGTGCCAGCAGCTTGCGGACAGGGCCCTACAATGAGCAGTACTTC
TRBV4-2,TRBJ2-7,NA,NA,CASSQLSAEQYF,TGTGCCAGCAGCCAATTGTCCGCCGAGCAGTACTTC
TRBV4-1,TRBJ1-1,NA,NA,CASSQGVGRSNTEAFF,TGCGCCAGCAGCCAAGGGGTCGGTCGATCGAACACTGAAGCTTTCTTT
TRBV5-1,TRBJ1-2,NA,few,CASTRGPGNYGYTF,TGCGCCAGCACCCGGGGTCCAGGGAACTATGGCTACACCTTC
TRBV20-1,TRBJ2-3,NA,few,CSARDYESGHTDTQYF,TGCAGTGCTAGAGATTACGAGTCGGGTCACACAGATACGCAGTATTTT
TRBV5-1,TRBJ2-3,TRBD2,NA,CASLPTSGRVSDTQYF,TGCGCCAGTTTACCGACTAGCGGGAGAGTCTCAGATACGCAGTATTTT
TRBV20-1,TRBJ1-4,NA,NA,CSASQAREGRPNEKLFF,TGCAGTGCTAGTCAGGCTCGGGAGGGGCGGCCTAATGAAAAACTGTTTTTT
TRBV27,TRBJ1-2,NA,NA,CASSPHALGDLNYGYTF,TGTGCCAGCAGCCCTCACGCTTTGGGAGACCTTAACTATGGCTACACCTTC
TRBV4-1,TRBJ2-1,NA,NA,CASSQTSSALLEQFF,TGCGCCAGCAGCCAAACCTCTAGCGCCCTACTTGAGCAGTTCTTC
TRBV7-9,TRBJ2-1,TRBD2,NA,CASIPRLAGGNEQFF,TGTGCCAGCATCCCCCGACTAGCGGGAGGGAATGAGCAGTTCTTC
TRBV28,TRBJ2-5,NA,many,CASSLTVQETQYF,TGTGCCAGCAGCCTGACAGTTCAAGAGACCCAGTACTTC
TRBV6-5,TRBJ1-2,TRBD1,NA,CASSFAGQGLLGDYGYTF,TGTGCCAGCAGTTTTGCGGGACAGGGCCTCCTGGGTGACTATGGCTACACCTTC
TRBV14,TRBJ2-3,NA,NA,CASSQDLTGVADTQYF,TGTGCCAGCAGCCAAGATCTGACGGGAGTTGCAGATACGCAGTATTTT
TRBV20-1,TRBJ2-1,NA,NA,CSARERGNEQFF,TGCAGTGCTAGAGAAAGGGGGAATGAGCAGTTCTTC
TRBV6-5,TRBJ1-5,TRBD1,NA,CASSPSDRGRNQPQHF,TGTGCCAGCAGTCCGTCAGACAGGGGACGCAATCAGCCCCAGCATTTT
TRBV7-2,TRBJ2-7,NA,NA,CASSLDGVLDEQYF,TGTGCCAGCAGCTTAGATGGGGTATTAGACGAGCAGTACTTC
TRBV6-1,TRBJ2-7,TRBD2,NA,CAISGTFPYEQYF,TGTGCCATCAGCGGGACGTTCCCCTACGAGCAGTACTTC
TRBV27,TRBJ2-1,NA,NA,CASSLAHNQFF,TGTGCCAGCAGTTTAGCACATAACCAGTTCTTC
TRBV2,TRBJ2-1,TRBD2,NA,CASREAGGYNEQFF,TGTGCCAGCAGGGAAGCGGGGGGTTACAATGAGCAGTTCTTC
TRBV5-1,TRBJ1-1,NA,few,CASSRSSTEAFF,TGCGCCAGCAGCCGGAGTAGCACTGAAGCTTTCTTT
TRBV6-5,TRBJ1-4,NA,NA,CASRPGATNEKLFF,TGTGCCAGCCGCCCGGGGGCAACTAATGAAAAACTGTTTTTT
TRBV27,TRBJ1-2,NA,NA,CASSPAGAVLIYGYTF,TGTGCCAGCAGTCCCGCCGGGGCTGTTTTAATCTATGGCTACACCTTC
TRBV20-1,TRBJ2-1,NA,NA,CSARTAYNEQFF,TGCAGTGCAAGGACAGCCTACAATGAGCAGTTCTTC
TRBV15,TRBJ2-1,TRBD1,NA,CATSTRQGMGNEQFF,TGTGCCACCAGCACCCGACAGGGGATGGGCAATGAGCAGTTCTTC
TRBV12-5,TRBJ2-3,TRBD2,many,CASGFLAASTDTQYF,TGTGCTAGTGGTTTTCTAGCGGCTAGCACAGATACGCAGTATTTT
TRBV27,TRBJ2-1,NA,NA,CASSFLGVQFF,TGTGCCAGCAGTTTCTTAGGGGTGCAGTTCTTC
TRBV20-1,TRBJ2-1,TRBD2,NA,CSARDSSGRRYKEQFF,TGCAGTGCTAGAGATTCGAGCGGGAGACGATACAAGGAGCAGTTCTTC
TRBV6-1,TRBJ2-3,NA,NA,CASSPRFGGATDTQYF,TGTGCCAGCAGTCCCAGGTTTGGGGGGGCCACAGATACGCAGTATTTT
TRBV24-1,TRBJ2-5,NA,few,CATSVRGETQYF,TGTGCCACCAGTGTCAGGGGTGAGACCCAGTACTTC
TRBV20-1,TRBJ2-5,NA,NA,CSARNYWGQETQYF,TGCAGTGCTAGAAATTACTGGGGTCAAGAGACCCAGTACTTC
TRBV5-1,TRBJ2-7,NA,NA,CASSLGTQGSEQYF,TGCGCCAGCAGCTTGGGGACACAGGGATCCGAGCAGTACTTC
TRBV11-2,TRBJ1-2,NA,NA,CASSLERFRGYGYTF,TGTGCCAGCAGCTTAGAGCGGTTCCGGGGCTATGGCTACACCTTC
TRBV18,TRBJ2-3,NA,NA,CASSPSMGTDTQYF,TGTGCCAGCTCACCTAGTATGGGGACAGATACGCAGTATTTT
TRBV7-2,TRBJ1-2,NA,NA,CASSSRIGSHGYTF,TGTGCCAGCAGCTCGCGGATCGGTTCCCATGGCTACACCTTC
TRBV27,TRBJ2-5,TRBD1,few,CASSPWTGETQYF,TGTGCCAGCAGTCCGTGGACAGGGGAGACCCAGTACTTC
TRBV6-5,TRBJ1-5,NA,NA,CASSYRLNQPQHF,TGTGCCAGCAGTTACAGGCTTAATCAGCCCCAGCATTTT